Each of the 9 T cell receptor beta chains below was sequenced from the same sample in a study of shared clonotypes between healthy human individuals. Naive CD8 cells comprised CD45RO-negative, CCR7-positively selected cells, excluding terminally differentiated effector memory CD45RA+ cells. Assay used: immunoSEQ multiplex PCR; TCRdb lists only in-frame clones, some missing. The top ten clones hold about 0.12% of a sample with around 640,000 clones, about 95% of them seen once. The sequencing sample was made of naive CD8+ T cells sorted from blood. The receptors originated from a woman aged 25 to 39 in good health.

The CDR3 reads CASSQDTSGRFEQFF. The DNA for the CDR3 is TGCGCCAGCAGCCAAGATACTAGCGGGAGGTTTGAGCAGTTCTTC. V gene TRBV4-1 combines with J gene TRBJ2-1; 12 nucleotides align to TRBD2. The CDR3 contains 15 residues. Germline V gene sequence: CDR1 MGHRA, CDR2 YSYEKL. Trimming cost V 0 bases and J 9 bases; bases outside gene matches: 3.

The V gene is TRBV5-1, the J gene TRBJ2-7, with D perhaps being TRBD1 or TRBD2 (5 bases each). V was cut by 1 base and J by 4 bases, with 15 bases left in between. Per the germline V gene, CDR1 is SGHRS and CDR2 is YFSETQ. The length of the CDR3 is 15 residues. The CDR3 reads CASSLSWGSEYEQYF. The CDR3 DNA reads TGCGCCAGCAGCTTGAGTTGGGGGTCGGAGTACGAGCAGTACTTC.

The rearrangement joins TRBV7-8 to TRBJ1-5, with TRBD1 identical over 12 bases. This CDR3 contains 16 residues. The germline V gene encodes CDR1 SGHVS and CDR2 FQNEAQ. V lost 4 bases, J lost 7 bases, and 8 bases stayed unmatched. The CDR3 DNA reads TGTGCCAGCAGCTCCCGGGACAGGGGGCCTCGGCAGCCCCAGCATTTT. It encodes CASSSRDRGPRQPQHF.

The V call is TRBV4-1, the J call TRBJ1-5; D remains unclear. Germline V gene data show CDR1 as MGHRA and CDR2 as YSYEKL. V lost 0 bases and J 6 bases, leaving 12 bases between the germline ends. The CDR3 is 15 amino acids. The CDR3 reads CASSQDWAYTQPQHF. The CDR3 coding sequence is TGCGCCAGCAGCCAAGATTGGGCCTACACTCAGCCCCAGCATTTT.

This clone was seen only once. V gene TRBV5-4 combines with J gene TRBJ2-3, with 12 bases identical to TRBD2. CDR1 SGHNT and CDR2 YYREEE come from the germline V gene (reference sequence). The CDR3 runs 19 residues. J lost 4 bases, V lost 2 bases, and 14 bases had no gene match. The CDR3: CASSFRLAGDRSRPDTQYF. CDR3 nucleotides: TGTGCCAGCAGCTTCAGACTAGCGGGAGATAGGTCCCGTCCAGATACGCAGTATTTT.

CDR3 loop: CASSQYRVREAFF. CDR3 nucleotide sequence: TGTGCCAGCAGCCAATACAGGGTGCGTGAAGCTTTCTTT. This chain connects TRBV2 to TRBJ1-1, with D perhaps TRBD1 (6 bases). V lost 6 bases and J 7 bases, leaving 15 bases between the germline ends. Germline CDR1 is SNHLY and CDR2 is FYNNEI. The CDR3 runs to 13 residues.

This chain uses TRBV7-6 with TRBJ2-1; 10 bases align to TRBD2. V dropped 1 base and J dropped 8; count of bases not matched to a gene: 8. This CDR3 spans 16 amino acids. Germline loops: CDR1 SGHVS, CDR2 FNYEAQ. The CDR3 protein is CASSLEASGSRDEQFF. CDR3 DNA: TGTGCCAGCAGCTTAGAGGCTAGCGGGAGTCGGGATGAGCAGTTCTTC.

As to this clone: Distinct nucleotide sequences in the sample also encode this CDR3. This chain uses TRBV2 with TRBJ2-1; 12 bases agree with TRBD2. V shed 6 bases and J 6 bases; nucleotides not matched to a gene: 3. Germline CDR1 SNHLY, CDR2 FYNNEI. The CDR3 is 14 residues long. The CDR3 nucleotides are TGTGCCAGCAGGACTAGCGGGAGCGGCAATGAGCAGTTCTTC. Translating gives CASRTSGSGNEQFF.

This clone was counted a single time. V is TRBV28 and J is TRBJ2-3, with 7 positions matching TRBD2. With 4 bases clipped from V and 0 bases from J, the junction kept 4 bases outside the gene matches. Germline-derived CDR1 and CDR2 are MDHEN and SYDVKM. CDR3 length equals 15 residues. In nucleotides, the CDR3 is TGTGCCAGCAGTTCTACTAGCGCCAGCACAGATACGCAGTATTTT. Protein: CASSSTSASTDTQYF.